This T cell receptor beta chain stems from a study of cytomegalovirus exposure and HLA in healthy donors. This clone turned up a few times. Its antigen remains unidentified. General study points: A likely sequencing artifact accounted for one observed cluster of highly shared sequence variants.

The V gene end was trimmed by 8 bases and the J gene end by 4 bases; junction bases not matched to a gene: 9. This CDR3 contains 14 residues. Germline CDR1 and CDR2: PRHDT and FYEKMQ (reference sequence). PCR primers comprised 60 Vbeta and 13 Jbeta primers. Sequenced by immunoSEQ multiplex PCR; TCRdb stores in-frame clones only, minus some. The profile shows roughly 140,000 clones, roughly four fifths of them singletons. The chain links TRBV13 to TRBJ2-5; 8 bases line up with TRBD2. Sequencing used PBMCs. This sequence originates from a man in his late teens or twenties in good health and CMV-seronegative. CDR3: CASGPGGGAETQYF. The DNA for the CDR3 is TGTGCCAGCGGACCCGGGGGGGGAGCAGAGACCCAGTACTTC.